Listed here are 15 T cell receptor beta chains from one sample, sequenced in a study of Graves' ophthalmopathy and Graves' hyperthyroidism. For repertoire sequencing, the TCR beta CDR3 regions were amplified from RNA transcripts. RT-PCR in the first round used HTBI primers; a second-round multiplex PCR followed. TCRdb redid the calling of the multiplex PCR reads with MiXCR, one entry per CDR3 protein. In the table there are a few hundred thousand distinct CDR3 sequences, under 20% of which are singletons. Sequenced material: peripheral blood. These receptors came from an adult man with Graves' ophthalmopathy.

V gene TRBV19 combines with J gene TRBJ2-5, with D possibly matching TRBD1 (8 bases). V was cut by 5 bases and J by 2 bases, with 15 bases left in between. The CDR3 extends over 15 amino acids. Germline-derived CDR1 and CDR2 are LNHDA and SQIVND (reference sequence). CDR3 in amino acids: CASSALQGGQETQYF. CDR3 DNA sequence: TGTGCCAGTAGTGCCTTACAGGGGGGGCAAGAGACCCAGTACTTC.

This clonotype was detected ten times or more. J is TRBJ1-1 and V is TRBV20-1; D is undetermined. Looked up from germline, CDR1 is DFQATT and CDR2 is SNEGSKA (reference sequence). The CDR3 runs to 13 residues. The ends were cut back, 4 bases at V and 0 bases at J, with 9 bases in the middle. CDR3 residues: CSAIGGLNTEAFF. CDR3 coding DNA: TGCAGTGCTATTGGAGGATTGAACACTGAAGCTTTCTTT.

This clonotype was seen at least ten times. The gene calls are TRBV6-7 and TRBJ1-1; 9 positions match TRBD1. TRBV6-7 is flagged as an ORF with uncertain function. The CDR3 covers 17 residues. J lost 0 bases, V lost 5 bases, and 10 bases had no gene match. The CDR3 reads CASSPNRDRDLNTEAFF. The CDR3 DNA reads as TGTGCCAGCAGTCCTAACCGGGACAGGGACCTGAACACTGAAGCTTTCTTT.

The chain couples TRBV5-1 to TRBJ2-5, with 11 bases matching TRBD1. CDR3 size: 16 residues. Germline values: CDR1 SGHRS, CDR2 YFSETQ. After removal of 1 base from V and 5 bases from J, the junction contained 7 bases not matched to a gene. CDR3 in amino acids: CASSLYRDRGLETQYF. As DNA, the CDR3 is TGCGCCAGCAGCTTGTACCGGGACAGGGGGTTGGAGACCCAGTACTTC. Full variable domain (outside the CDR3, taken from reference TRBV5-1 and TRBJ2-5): KAGVTQTPRYLIKTRGQQVTLSCSPISGHRSVSWYQQTPGQGLQFLFEYFSETQRNKGNFPGRFSGRQFSNSRSEMNVSTLELGDSALYLCASSLYRDRGLETQYFGPGTRLLVL.

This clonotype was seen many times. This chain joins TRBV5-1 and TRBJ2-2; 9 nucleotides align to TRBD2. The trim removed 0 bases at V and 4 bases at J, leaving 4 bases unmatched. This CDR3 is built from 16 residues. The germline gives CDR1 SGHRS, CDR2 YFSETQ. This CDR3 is CASSLDVAGATGELFF. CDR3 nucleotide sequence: TGCGCCAGCAGCTTGGATGTAGCGGGAGCCACCGGGGAGCTGTTTTTT.

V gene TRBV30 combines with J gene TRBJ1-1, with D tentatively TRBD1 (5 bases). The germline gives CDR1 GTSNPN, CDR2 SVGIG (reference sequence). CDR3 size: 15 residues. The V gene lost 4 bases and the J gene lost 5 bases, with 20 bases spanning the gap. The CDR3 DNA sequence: TGTGCCTGGAAGCCTCAGGGCAGGGAGGGGACTGAAGCTTTCTTT. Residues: CAWKPQGREGTEAFF.

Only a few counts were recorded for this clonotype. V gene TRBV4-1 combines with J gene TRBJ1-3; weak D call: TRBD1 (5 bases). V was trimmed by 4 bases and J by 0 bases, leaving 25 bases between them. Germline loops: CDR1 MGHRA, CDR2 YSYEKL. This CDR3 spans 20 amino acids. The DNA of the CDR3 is TGCGCCAGCAGCCTCAATCACGTCCTCGGCCCAGGGATCTCTGGAAACACCATATATTTT. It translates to CASSLNHVLGPGISGNTIYF.

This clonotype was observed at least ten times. The CDR3 DNA follows: TGTGCCAGCAGCTTAGACGGCGGGGAGGAGACCCAGTACTTC. Amino acids: CASSLDGGEETQYF. The rearrangement links TRBV7-2 to TRBJ2-5, with D perhaps matching TRBD2 (6 bases). Trimming stripped 1 base from V and 5 bases from J, with 11 bases between. The germline V gene encodes CDR1 SGHTA and CDR2 FQGNSA. The CDR3 spans 14 residues.

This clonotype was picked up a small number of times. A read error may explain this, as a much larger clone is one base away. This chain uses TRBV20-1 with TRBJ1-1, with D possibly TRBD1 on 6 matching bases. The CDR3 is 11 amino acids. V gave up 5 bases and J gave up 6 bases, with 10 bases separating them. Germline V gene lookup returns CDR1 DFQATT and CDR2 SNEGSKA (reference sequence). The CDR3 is CSAGDISEAFF. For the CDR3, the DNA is TGCAGTGCTGGGGACATCTCTGAAGCTTTCTTT.

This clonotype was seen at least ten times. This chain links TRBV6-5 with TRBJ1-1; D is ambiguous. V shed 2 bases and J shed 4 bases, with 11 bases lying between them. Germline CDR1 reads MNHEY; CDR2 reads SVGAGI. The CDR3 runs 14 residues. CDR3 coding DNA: TGTGCCAGCAGTTACGCCCGTCTACGCACTGAAGCTTTCTTT. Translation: CASSYARLRTEAFF.

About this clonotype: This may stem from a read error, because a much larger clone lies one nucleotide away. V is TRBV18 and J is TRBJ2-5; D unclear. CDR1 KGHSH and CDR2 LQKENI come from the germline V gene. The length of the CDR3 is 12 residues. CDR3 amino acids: CASSEEQETRYF. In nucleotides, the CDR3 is TGTGCCAGCTCAGAAGAGCAAGAGACCCGGTACTTC.

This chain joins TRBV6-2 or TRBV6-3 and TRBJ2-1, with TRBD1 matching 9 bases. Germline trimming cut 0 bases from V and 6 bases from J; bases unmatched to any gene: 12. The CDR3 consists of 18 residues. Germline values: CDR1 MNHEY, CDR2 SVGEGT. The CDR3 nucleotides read TGTGCCAGCAGTTACTCGAATGCTCCGGGACAGGGTCGCAATGAGCAGTTCTTC. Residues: CASSYSNAPGQGRNEQFF.

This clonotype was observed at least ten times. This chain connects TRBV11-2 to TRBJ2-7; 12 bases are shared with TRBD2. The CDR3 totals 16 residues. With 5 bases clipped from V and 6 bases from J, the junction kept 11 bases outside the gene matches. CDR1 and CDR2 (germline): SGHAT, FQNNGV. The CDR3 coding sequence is TGTGCCAGCAGCCCCAGACTAGCGGGGGCCTCTTTCGAGCAGTACTTC. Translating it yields CASSPRLAGASFEQYF. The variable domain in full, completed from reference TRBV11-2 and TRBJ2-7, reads EAGVAQSPRYKIIEKRQSVAFWCNPISGHATLYWYQQILGQGPKLLIQFQNNGVVDDSQLPKDRFSAERLKGVDSTLKIQPAKLEDSAVYLCASSPRLAGASFEQYFGPGTRLTVT.

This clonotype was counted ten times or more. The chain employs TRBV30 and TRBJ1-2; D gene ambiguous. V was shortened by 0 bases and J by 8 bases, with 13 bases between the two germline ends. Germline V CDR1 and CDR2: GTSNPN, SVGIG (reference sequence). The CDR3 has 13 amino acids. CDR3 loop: CAWSVLSVYGYTF. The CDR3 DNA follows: TGTGCCTGGAGTGTACTGTCAGTATACGGCTACACCTTC.

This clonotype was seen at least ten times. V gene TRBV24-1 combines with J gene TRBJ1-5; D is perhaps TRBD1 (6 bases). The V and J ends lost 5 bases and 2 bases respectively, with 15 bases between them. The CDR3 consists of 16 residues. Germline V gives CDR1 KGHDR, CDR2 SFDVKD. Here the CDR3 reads CATSGGGGEGNQPQHF. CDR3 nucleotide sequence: TGTGCCACCAGTGGGGGGGGGGGCGAGGGCAATCAGCCCCAGCATTTT.